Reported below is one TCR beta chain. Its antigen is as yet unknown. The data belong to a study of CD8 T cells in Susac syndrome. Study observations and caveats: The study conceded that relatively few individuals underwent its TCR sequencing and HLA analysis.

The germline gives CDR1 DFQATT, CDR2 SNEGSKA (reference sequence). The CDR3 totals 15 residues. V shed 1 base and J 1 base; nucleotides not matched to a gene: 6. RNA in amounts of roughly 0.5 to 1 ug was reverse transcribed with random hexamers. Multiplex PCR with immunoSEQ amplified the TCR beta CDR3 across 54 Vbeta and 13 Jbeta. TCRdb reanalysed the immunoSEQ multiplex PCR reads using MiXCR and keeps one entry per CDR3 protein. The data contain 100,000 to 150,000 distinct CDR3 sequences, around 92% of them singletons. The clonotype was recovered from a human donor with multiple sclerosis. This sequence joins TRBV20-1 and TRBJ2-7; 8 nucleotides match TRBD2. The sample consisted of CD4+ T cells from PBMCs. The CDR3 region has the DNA TGCAGTGCTAGAGGGAGCGGGGGAGCTTCCTACGAGCAGTACTTC. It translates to CSARGSGGASYEQYF.